The 24 T cell receptor beta chains below all came from one sample that was sequenced in a study of beta chain features in type 1 diabetes (dated by TCRdb to the late 2010s). To prepare the library, the immunoSEQ multiplex PCR assay was applied. The High Capacity cDNA Reverse Transcription Kit was used to reverse transcribe all of the isolated RNA, meaning that expressed TCRB transcripts were what got sequenced. The table was pulled from immuneACCESS by TCRdb, which kept in-frame rearrangements only. Such tables lose some clones; where checked, under half of the loss comes from unresolved V genes, and the rest has no known cause. Across this sample there are some 150,000 clones, with over 8.5% seen only once. About 2.1% of the sample belongs to the ten largest clones. The sequenced sample was central memory CD4+ T cells from blood. Every receptor here comes from a man aged 18 to 29 in good health.

This clone was seen a few times. This chain joins TRBV7-3 and TRBJ2-3; perhaps TRBD2 as D (5 bases). The CDR3 spans 16 residues. V was trimmed by 3 bases and J by 1 base, leaving 14 bases between them. Germline V gene data show CDR1 as SGHTA and CDR2 as FQGTGA. The chain's CDR3 is CASSFEAAGGTDTQYF. CDR3 bases: TGTGCCAGCAGCTTTGAGGCAGCCGGGGGCACAGATACGCAGTATTTT.

The chain uses TRBV4-3 and TRBJ1-1, with TRBD1 as a possible D gene (5 bases). CDR3 size: 15 residues. CDR1 and CDR2 (germline): LGHNA, YSLEER. V was clipped by 2 bases and J by 1 base, with 11 bases between them. The CDR3: CASSQSSGGNTEAFF. The CDR3 region has the DNA TGCGCCAGCAGCCAATCATCCGGGGGGAACACTGAAGCTTTCTTT.

There are a few counts of this clone. The chain recombines TRBV10-3 with TRBJ1-5, with a possible D match to TRBD1 (5 bases). Germline V gene lookup returns CDR1 ENHRY and CDR2 SYGVKD. The CDR3 is 16 residues long. Trimming removed 0 bases from V and 2 bases from J, with 11 bases in between. In DNA form, the CDR3 reads TGTGCCATCAGTGAGTCGACTCAGGGCGGCAATCAGCCCCAGCATTTT. Protein product: CAISESTQGGNQPQHF.

The gene calls are TRBV4-3 and TRBJ1-2; 9 positions match TRBD1. Trimming cost V 3 bases and J 4 bases; bases outside gene matches: 9. This CDR3 contains 16 residues. Looked up from germline, CDR1 is LGHNA and CDR2 is YSLEER. The CDR3 DNA is TGCGCCAGCAGCCAGGCCACAGGGGGCAAAGGCTATGGCTACACCTTC. Translated: CASSQATGGKGYGYTF.

In its sample, this clone was seen a few times. The chain has TRBV15 and TRBJ2-7; 10 nucleotides match TRBD2. CDR1 LNHNV and CDR2 YYDKDF come from the germline V gene (reference sequence). This CDR3 has 15 residues. Trimming removed 1 base from V and 3 bases from J; junction bases left unmatched: 3. As DNA, the CDR3 is TGTGCCACCAGCAGAGTTAGCGGGGGGTACTACGAGCAGTACTTC. Protein product: CATSRVSGGYYEQYF. The whole variable domain, remainder taken from reference TRBV15 and TRBJ2-7, is DAMVIQNPRYQVTQFGKPVTLSCSQTLNHNVMYWYQQKSSQAPKLLFHYYDKDFNNEADTPDNFQSRRPNTSFCFLDIRSPGLGDTAMYLCATSRVSGGYYEQYFGPGTRLTVT.

At least ten counts were recorded for this clone. The chain recombines TRBV19 with TRBJ2-1; D unresolved. The V end lost 3 bases, the J end lost 6 bases, and 15 bases lay between the germline ends. Germline loops: CDR1 LNHDA, CDR2 SQIVND (reference sequence). The CDR3 spans 15 residues. DNA of the CDR3: TGTGCCAGTAGTATGACTCGTGGGCGTCTCAATGAGCAGTTCTTC. Translation: CASSMTRGRLNEQFF.

This clone was seen more than once but under ten times. The chain recombines TRBV27 with TRBJ2-3, with D unresolved. Per the germline V gene, CDR1 is MNHEY and CDR2 is SMNVEV (reference sequence). This CDR3 is 15 amino acids long. V shed 5 bases and J shed 1 base, with 13 bases lying between them. CDR3 in DNA: TGTGCCAGCAGTAGTTCCCCTTGGGGCACAGATACGCAGTATTTT. It codes for CASSSSPWGTDTQYF.

This clone was seen a few times. The chain combines TRBV18 with TRBJ2-1; D gene unclear. The V gene's germline CDR1 is KGHSH and CDR2 LQKENI. V lost 3 bases, J lost 3 bases, and 9 bases lay in between. This CDR3 spans 14 amino acids. CDR3 nucleotide sequence: TGTGCCAGCTCACCCGGGCCGGACTACAATGAGCAGTTCTTC. As protein: CASSPGPDYNEQFF.

This rearrangement joins TRBV29-1 to TRBJ2-7; D remains ambiguous. CDR1 and CDR2 (germline): SQVTM, ANQGSEA. This CDR3 has 12 residues. V dropped 4 bases and J dropped 3 bases, with 10 bases sitting between them. For the CDR3, the DNA is TGCAGCGTTGGACTGAGAGGCTACGAGCAGTACTTC. This codes for CSVGLRGYEQYF.

This chain joins TRBV19 and TRBJ2-5; D is undetermined. The CDR3 has 13 amino acids. The V end lost 0 bases, the J end lost 0 bases, and 2 bases lay between the germline ends. Germline assignment: CDR1 LNHDA and CDR2 SQIVND (reference sequence). The chain's CDR3 is CASSIEYQETQYF. The CDR3 coding sequence is TGTGCCAGTAGTATAGAATACCAAGAGACCCAGTACTTC.

In this sample, this clone turned up a few times. The rearrangement joins TRBV10-3 to TRBJ2-3, with unresolved D. The CDR3 contains 13 residues. V lost 3 bases and J lost 3, with 7 bases in between. CDR1 and CDR2 (germline): ENHRY, SYGVKD. The CDR3 bases are TGTGCCATCAGTGACAGGCCTACAGATACGCAGTATTTT. Its translation: CAISDRPTDTQYF.

The J gene is TRBJ2-3, the V gene TRBV4-2; TRBD2 aligns across 9 bases. The CDR3 is 14 amino acids. Germline CDR1 reads LGHNA; CDR2 reads YNFKEQ. V lost 6 bases to trimming and J lost 4 bases; unmatched junction nucleotides: 5. CDR3 sequence: CASRGGGAADTQYF. CDR3 nucleotides: TGTGCCAGCAGAGGCGGGGGGGCCGCAGATACGCAGTATTTT.

This clone was counted only a few times. The J gene is TRBJ1-1, the V gene TRBV4-2; 7 nucleotides line up with TRBD1. The CDR3 spans 15 residues. From germline, CDR1 is LGHNA and CDR2 YNFKEQ. With V trimmed by 1 base and J by 1 base, 3 bases remained unmatched. The CDR3 protein is CASSQGGQANTEAFF. CDR3 in DNA: TGTGCCAGCAGCCAAGGAGGACAGGCGAACACTGAAGCTTTCTTT.

The chain has TRBV29-1 and TRBJ2-5, with D uncertain. This CDR3 contains 12 residues. Germline values: CDR1 SQVTM, CDR2 ANQGSEA. Trimming removed 7 bases from V and 7 bases from J, with 16 bases in between. The CDR3 spells CSDRVLLGTQYF. The CDR3 DNA follows: TGCAGCGACAGAGTTCTCTTGGGGACCCAGTACTTC.

As concerns this clone: The identical CDR3 is also encoded by other nucleotide sequences in the sample. This chain uses TRBV4-2 with TRBJ2-7; 8 bases agree with TRBD1. The V gene's germline CDR1 is LGHNA and CDR2 YNFKEQ. The CDR3 consists of 16 residues. Trimming removed 2 bases from V and 4 bases from J; junction bases left unmatched: 10. CDR3 nucleotides: TGTGCCAGCAGCCAACAATCCGGGACAGGTAATTACGAGCAGTACTTC. Its protein is CASSQQSGTGNYEQYF.

The table lists this clone with a few counts. J is TRBJ1-5 and V is TRBV5-5, with D possibly being TRBD1 (5 bases). CDR1 and CDR2 (germline): SGHKS, YYEKEE (reference sequence). V gave up 2 bases and J gave up 3 bases, with 9 bases separating them. The CDR3 sequence is 14 residues long. The CDR3 protein is CASSFPGLNQPQHF. The CDR3 bases are TGTGCCAGCAGCTTCCCAGGGCTCAATCAGCCCCAGCATTTT.

The V call is TRBV5-1, the J call TRBJ2-3; no clear D. This CDR3 is 17 amino acids long. Trimming stripped 1 base from V and 1 base from J, with 16 bases between. Looked up from germline, CDR1 is SGHRS and CDR2 is YFSETQ. The CDR3 bases are TGCGCCAGCAGCTTGCAACTGTACGGTGGGGGCACAGATACGCAGTATTTT. It codes for CASSLQLYGGGTDTQYF.

This clone has just a few counts. This chain connects TRBV7-6 to TRBJ2-3, with 10 bases fitting TRBD2. Trimming cost V 6 bases and J 0 bases; bases outside gene matches: 6. Germline V CDR1 and CDR2: SGHVS, FNYEAQ. The CDR3 is 16 residues long. For the CDR3, the DNA is TGTGCCAGCAGAGACCGGACTAGCGGAAGCACAGATACGCAGTATTTT. This gives the protein CASRDRTSGSTDTQYF. Using reference TRBV7-6 and TRBJ2-3 for the parts outside the CDR3, the full variable domain is GAGVSQSPRYKVTKRGQDVALRCDPISGHVSLYWYRQALGQGPEFLTYFNYEAQQDKSGLPNDRFSAERPEGSISTLTIQRTEQRDSAMYRCASRDRTSGSTDTQYFGPGTRLTVL.

On this clone: This sample also contains other DNA sequences that code for the same CDR3. This rearrangement joins TRBV7-2 to TRBJ1-2, with no clear D. The V gene's germline CDR1 is SGHTA and CDR2 FQGNSA. Trimming shortened V by 5 bases and J by 5 bases, and 6 bases separated the two germline ends. This CDR3 contains 11 residues. In DNA, the CDR3 is TGTGCCAGCAGCCAACTTTATGGCTACACCTTC. Its protein is CASSQLYGYTF.

This clone was observed at least ten times. The chain couples TRBV27 to TRBJ2-7, with a tentative D call TRBD2 (5 bases). V was trimmed by 7 bases and J by 3 bases, leaving 16 bases between them. The CDR3 contains 14 residues. The germline V gene encodes CDR1 MNHEY and CDR2 SMNVEV (reference sequence). The CDR3 reads CASTRAATHYEQYF. CDR3 nucleotide sequence: TGTGCCAGCACCCGAGCGGCTACTCACTACGAGCAGTACTTC.

This chain links TRBV7-3 with TRBJ2-1; no reliable D call. Germline V gives CDR1 SGHTA, CDR2 FQGTGA. Trimming removed 5 bases from V and 5 bases from J, with 13 bases in between. The CDR3 has 14 amino acids. CDR3 DNA sequence: TGTGCCAGCAGCCTGCTGGCCGATGACAATGAGCAGTTCTTC. This sequence encodes CASSLLADDNEQFF.

This clone was observed a single time. The V call is TRBV7-2, the J call TRBJ1-1, with a possible D match to TRBD1 (5 bases). This CDR3 has 14 residues. V was cut by 6 bases and J by 5 bases, with 16 bases left in between. Germline V gene sequence: CDR1 SGHTA, CDR2 FQGNSA. CDR3 sequence reads: CASRQQGGWTEAFF. The DNA of the CDR3 is TGTGCCAGCAGACAGCAGGGAGGGTGGACTGAAGCTTTCTTT. Combining the CDR3 with reference TRBV7-2 and TRBJ1-1 gives the whole variable domain GAGVSQSPSNKVTEKGKDVELRCDPISGHTALYWYRQSLGQGLEFLIYFQGNSAPDKSGLPSDRFSAERTGGSVSTLTIQRTQQEDSAVYLCASRQQGGWTEAFFGQGTRLTVV.

The V and J genes are TRBV27 and TRBJ1-2; D remains unclear. V was clipped by 8 bases and J by 0 bases, with 10 bases between them. Per the germline V gene, CDR1 is MNHEY and CDR2 is SMNVEV (reference sequence). The CDR3 is 13 residues long. The CDR3 reads CASGGRANYGYTF. In nucleotides, the CDR3 is TGTGCCAGCGGTGGGCGGGCTAACTATGGCTACACCTTC.

This clone was picked up a small number of times. V usage is TRBV25-1 and J usage is TRBJ2-7; the D is unclear. With 7 bases removed from V and 3 bases from J, the gap between germline ends came to 10 bases. The germline gives CDR1 MGHDK, CDR2 SYGVNS. The CDR3 is made up of 12 amino acids. CDR3 sequence (DNA): TGTGCCAGCACGACCAAGGGCTACGAGCAGTACTTC. Translating gives CASTTKGYEQYF.